A single sample gave rise to the 27 T cell receptor beta chains below, sequenced in a study of siplizumab effects on memory and regulatory T cells. Method: immunoSEQ multiplex PCR; TCRdb's copy keeps in-frame clones and lacks some. Of around 100,000 clones listed, about 95% are singletons. Sequencing input: Tregs sorted from blood. These receptors were taken from a human donor in good health.

The genes are TRBV28 and TRBJ1-3, with D unclear. The length of the CDR3 is 17 residues. Germline V gives CDR1 MDHEN, CDR2 SYDVKM. V was pared by 5 bases and J by 1 base, with 18 bases between. Here the CDR3 reads CASSPGGLWVSGNTIYF. The CDR3 bases are TGTGCCAGCAGTCCGGGCGGCCTTTGGGTTTCTGGAAACACCATATATTTT.

The CDR3 coding sequence is TGTGCCAGCAGTGAGGACGGGGGGGTTTGGAGGTTGTTTTTT. As protein: CASSEDGGVWRLFF. The chain has TRBV6-1 and TRBJ1-4, with a weak D call TRBD1 (5 bases). The V end lost 3 bases, the J end lost 15 bases, and 20 bases lay between the germline ends. The CDR3 loop spans 14 amino acids. Germline V gene sequence: CDR1 MNHNS, CDR2 SASEGT.

The rearrangement links TRBV9 to TRBJ1-4; possibly TRBD1 for D (5 bases). This CDR3 has 15 residues. The V end lost 3 bases, the J end lost 4 bases, and 13 bases lay between the germline ends. The germline CDR1 and CDR2 sequences are SGDLS and YYNGEE. The CDR3 loop reads CASSAIPGINEKLFF. The CDR3 coding sequence is TGTGCCAGCAGCGCAATACCAGGGATTAATGAAAAACTGTTTTTT.

The V gene is TRBV2, the J gene TRBJ2-5, with D tentatively TRBD2 (6 bases). Trimming stripped 10 bases from V and 4 bases from J, with 16 bases between. Germline V gives CDR1 SNHLY, CDR2 FYNNEI. The CDR3 runs 13 residues. The DNA for the CDR3 is TGTGCCACCGGGGGACCGTTTACAGAGACCCAGTACTTC. It is translated as CATGGPFTETQYF.

The gene calls are TRBV10-2 and TRBJ1-5; D perhaps matches TRBD1 (5 bases). Trimming shortened V by 7 bases and J by 6 bases, and 16 bases separated the two germline ends. Looked up from germline, CDR1 is WSHSY and CDR2 is SAAADI. This CDR3 has 14 residues. The DNA of the CDR3 is TGCGCCAGCACCGGGACCCGCAATACTCAGCCCCAGCATTTT. Its protein is CASTGTRNTQPQHF.

The chain has TRBV5-1 and TRBJ2-1; D uncertain. In germline, CDR1 is SGHRS, CDR2 YFSETQ. The V end lost 0 bases, the J end lost 0 bases, and 13 bases lay between the germline ends. The CDR3 contains 17 residues. This CDR3 is CASSLGLAASSYNEQFF. CDR3 bases: TGCGCCAGCAGCTTGGGTTTGGCAGCTAGCTCCTACAATGAGCAGTTCTTC.

This rearrangement joins TRBV19 to TRBJ1-1; D is perhaps TRBD1 (6 bases). Trimming took 6 bases from V and 4 from J, leaving 15 bases between them. The germline V gene has CDR1 LNHDA and CDR2 SQIVND (reference sequence). This CDR3 spans 14 amino acids. CDR3 protein: CASRKGGFGTEAFF. The CDR3 nucleotides are TGTGCCAGTAGAAAAGGGGGTTTTGGCACTGAAGCTTTCTTT.

The rearrangement uses TRBV5-6 and TRBJ2-2; either TRBD1 or TRBD2 may fit D (5 bases each). The length of the CDR3 is 16 residues. CDR1 and CDR2 (germline): SGHDT, YYEEEE. With 4 bases removed from V and 5 bases from J, the gap between germline ends came to 18 bases. The CDR3 coding sequence is TGTGCCAGCAGCGAGGACCGAGGGGTGCCTACCGGGGAGCTGTTTTTT. Translating it yields CASSEDRGVPTGELFF.

V and J are TRBV19 and TRBJ1-2; possible D gene TRBD1, 5 bases. CDR1 and CDR2 from the germline V gene are LNHDA and SQIVND (reference sequence). The CDR3 sequence is 12 residues long. V was cut by 5 bases and J by 7 bases, with 11 bases left in between. This CDR3 reads CASSFRDFGYTF. The DNA for the CDR3 is TGTGCCAGTAGTTTCAGGGATTTTGGCTACACCTTC.

The genes are TRBV18 and TRBJ2-2; perhaps TRBD2 as D (6 bases). The CDR3 consists of 16 residues. The germline V and J ends were trimmed by 4 bases and 5 bases, with 17 bases remaining between them. CDR1 and CDR2 (germline): KGHSH, LQKENI. CDR3 residues: CASSQLEAEGTGELFF. CDR3 sequence (DNA): TGTGCCAGCTCACAACTAGAAGCGGAGGGAACCGGGGAGCTGTTTTTT.

The chain joins TRBV5-4 to TRBJ2-5; D might be TRBD1 (6 bases). Per the germline V gene, CDR1 is SGHNT and CDR2 is YYREEE (reference sequence). V gave up 4 bases and J gave up 9 bases, with 19 bases separating them. This CDR3 has 14 amino acids. DNA of the CDR3: TGTGCCAGCAGCGGGGACACGTTAGGGATGTCCCAGTACTTC. Encoded protein: CASSGDTLGMSQYF.

The V gene is TRBV5-8, the J gene TRBJ2-1; D gene uncertain. Germline assignment: CDR1 SGHTS and CDR2 YDEGEE. Between the trimmed V and J ends, which lost 0 bases and 4 bases, there was a span of 11 bases. The CDR3 has 15 amino acids. This CDR3 is CASSLGPHRYNEQFF. In DNA form, the CDR3 reads TGTGCCAGCAGCTTGGGGCCACACAGATACAATGAGCAGTTCTTC.

The CDR3, as DNA: TGTGCCAGCAGCCGACTCAGCGGGAGCTCCTACAATGAGCAGTTCTTC. Protein product: CASSRLSGSSYNEQFF. The rearrangement uses TRBV27 and TRBJ2-1, with TRBD2 matching 8 bases. The V segment lost 6 bases and the J segment 0 bases; nucleotides outside the gene matches: 7. Germline CDR1 reads MNHEY; CDR2 reads SMNVEV (reference sequence). This CDR3 is 16 amino acids long.

The DNA for the CDR3 is TGTGCCAGCAGCTTAAGGGAGTGGGGCGCAGATACGCAGTATTTT. Translation: CASSLREWGADTQYF. V and J are TRBV7-3 and TRBJ2-3; D may correspond to TRBD1 or TRBD2 (5 bases each). The CDR3 is made up of 15 amino acids. With 1 base removed from V and 4 bases from J, the gap between germline ends came to 12 bases. The germline gives CDR1 SGHTA, CDR2 FQGTGA. Looking up the rest from reference TRBV7-3 and TRBJ2-3 gives the full variable domain: GAGVSQTPSNKVTEKGKYVELRCDPISGHTALYWYRQSLGQGPEFLIYFQGTGAADDSGLPNDRFFAVRPEGSVSTLKIQRTERGDSAVYLCASSLREWGADTQYFGPGTRLTVL.

The rearrangement uses TRBV7-9 and TRBJ2-2; unclear D gene. The V end was cut by 4 bases, the J end by 6 bases, with 9 bases between. This CDR3 comprises 13 residues. Germline CDR1 and CDR2: SEHNR and FQNEAQ (reference sequence). This CDR3 is CASSYIVSGELFF. The DNA for the CDR3 is TGTGCCAGCAGCTATATAGTGTCCGGGGAGCTGTTTTTT.

The count of this clone is one. The chain carries TRBV5-8 and TRBJ2-7; 9 nucleotides agree with TRBD1. The CDR3 covers 14 residues. Germline lookup yields CDR1 SGHTS and CDR2 YDEGEE. V was pared by 4 bases and J by 12 bases, with 14 bases of the junction left unmatched. This chain's CDR3 is CASSRPGQGPSRYF. CDR3 coding DNA: TGTGCCAGCAGCCGACCGGGACAGGGCCCATCTAGGTACTTC.

This chain links TRBV6-4 with TRBJ2-2; TRBD2 matches at 7 bases. Germline V gives CDR1 MRHNA, CDR2 SNTAGT. J was trimmed by 7 bases and V by 3 bases; bases with no gene match: 5. CDR3 length equals 14 residues. CDR3 coding DNA: TGTGCCAGCAGTGAAACTAGCGCGGACGGGGAGCTGTTTTTT. Amino acids: CASSETSADGELFF.

This clone was recorded once. V is TRBV15 and J is TRBJ2-1, with 7 bases identical to TRBD2. From germline, CDR1 is LNHNV and CDR2 YYDKDF (reference sequence). The trim removed 3 bases at V and 4 bases at J, leaving 9 bases unmatched. The CDR3 extends over 16 amino acids. CDR3 sequence (DNA): TGTGCCACCAGCAGGTCACCGGGACTACCTTACAATGAGCAGTTCTTC. This translates into CATSRSPGLPYNEQFF.

V and J are TRBV6-6 and TRBJ1-5, with 8 bases fitting TRBD1. Germline V CDR1 and CDR2: MNHNY, SVGAGI (reference sequence). J was trimmed by 2 bases and V by 6 bases; bases with no gene match: 6. This CDR3 has 15 amino acids. As DNA, the CDR3 is TGTGCCAGCAGCTATGGACAGGGAGGCAATCAGCCCCAGCATTTT. Its translation is CASSYGQGGNQPQHF.

The CDR3 sequence is CASRGSGQYYEQYF. CDR3 nucleotides: TGTGCCAGCAGGGGGAGTGGGCAGTACTACGAGCAGTACTTC. The V gene is TRBV27, the J gene TRBJ2-7; a weak D match, TRBD2 (5 bases). The V and J ends lost 6 bases and 3 bases respectively, with 15 bases between them. This CDR3 has 14 residues. Looked up from germline, CDR1 is MNHEY and CDR2 is SMNVEV (reference sequence).

This clone was picked up one time. The rearrangement joins TRBV7-8 to TRBJ1-1, with D possibly being TRBD1 (5 bases). Per the germline V gene, CDR1 is SGHVS and CDR2 is FQNEAQ. The CDR3 is made up of 14 amino acids. V lost 6 bases to trimming and J lost 0 bases, with 11 bases between them. CDR3 loop: CASRKGELNTEAFF. The CDR3 DNA is TGTGCCAGCAGGAAAGGGGAGTTGAACACTGAAGCTTTCTTT.

Here the CDR3 reads CASSLVGLAEALAKNIQYF. The CDR3 coding sequence is TGTGCCAGCAGCTTAGTCGGGCTAGCGGAGGCCTTAGCCAAAAACATTCAGTACTTC. V gene TRBV7-9 combines with J gene TRBJ2-4; 7 bases line up with TRBD2. Per the germline V gene, CDR1 is SEHNR and CDR2 is FQNEAQ (reference sequence). CDR3 length: 19 residues. V was pared by 1 base and J by 0 bases, with 12 bases of the junction left unmatched. The full variable domain, its missing parts supplied by reference TRBV7-9 and TRBJ2-4, is DTGVSQNPRHKITKRGQNVTFRCDPISEHNRLYWYRQTLGQGPEFLTYFQNEAQLEKSRLLSDRFSAERPKGSFSTLEIQRTEQGDSAMYLCASSLVGLAEALAKNIQYFGAGTRLSVL.

V is TRBV7-8 and J is TRBJ2-1; the match to TRBD2 covers 8 bases. With 4 bases clipped from V and 10 bases from J, the junction kept 12 bases outside the gene matches. The germline V gene has CDR1 SGHVS and CDR2 FQNEAQ. This CDR3 region has 15 residues. Here the CDR3 DNA reads TGTGCCAGCAGCTCTCCTTTCGGGAGGGCTCGGGAGCAGTTCTTC. Translation: CASSSPFGRAREQFF.

The chain combines TRBV20-1 with TRBJ1-1; no clear D gene. Germline V gene lookup returns CDR1 DFQATT and CDR2 SNEGSKA (reference sequence). The CDR3 is 10 residues long. The CDR3 spells CSPDNTEAFF. The CDR3 DNA is TGCAGCCCCGATAACACTGAAGCTTTCTTT.

The J gene is TRBJ2-3, the V gene TRBV7-8; D is ambiguous. The CDR3 extends over 14 amino acids. Germline V CDR1 and CDR2: SGHVS, FQNEAQ. The ends were cut back, 5 bases at V and 2 bases at J, with 11 bases in the middle. CDR3 region: CASSNREPTDTQYF. The CDR3 DNA reads TGTGCCAGCAGCAACCGAGAACCCACAGATACGCAGTATTTT.

V is TRBV5-3 and J is TRBJ2-7, with D perhaps TRBD2 (6 bases). TRBV5-3 qualifies as an ORF whose function is uncertain. The CDR3 sequence is 22 residues long. V was pared by 5 bases and J by 5 bases, with 41 bases between. As DNA, the CDR3 is TGTGCCAGAAGGACCCTGCCCCTTTTGACTCATTTAGCGGAATCAGGGCGGGACGAGCAGTACTTC. Translated: CARRTLPLLTHLAESGRDEQYF.

The chain is built from TRBV5-1 and TRBJ2-2; 7 nucleotides line up with TRBD1. The CDR3 has 13 amino acids. V shed 6 bases and J 5 bases; nucleotides not matched to a gene: 4. Germline CDR1 SGHRS, CDR2 YFSETQ. The CDR3 loop is CASNRGWTGELFF. In DNA, the CDR3 is TGCGCCAGCAACAGGGGATGGACCGGGGAGCTGTTTTTT.